These 16 T cell receptor beta chains originate from one sample sequenced in a study of T cells in Graves' hyperthyroidism and ophthalmopathy. What was amplified from RNA transcripts were TCR beta CDR3 regions. When the TCR CDR3 underwent first-round RT-PCR, the HTBI primer set was used. TCRdb independently ran MiXCR on the multiplex PCR reads; one entry per CDR3 protein. The sample has some 740,000 distinct CDR3 sequences, 11% to 15% seen once. The sample was blood. The source is a woman aged 18-35 years with Graves' hyperthyroidism.

The table lists this clonotype with a few counts. The rearrangement uses TRBV28 and TRBJ1-1; D call uncertain. This CDR3 has 13 residues. Looked up from germline, CDR1 is MDHEN and CDR2 is SYDVKM. With 6 bases removed from V and 4 bases from J, the gap between germline ends came to 12 bases. CDR3 sequence: CASRTSWGTEAFF. The CDR3 nucleotides read TGTGCCAGCAGGACCTCTTGGGGCACTGAAGCTTTCTTT.

In its sample, this clonotype was seen a few times. The CDR3 reads CASSSVEITYEQYF. The CDR3 region has the DNA TGTGCCAGCAGCTCGGTGGAGATCACCTACGAGCAGTACTTC. The chain carries TRBV7-8 and TRBJ2-7; D gene unclear. The CDR3 is 14 residues long. V lost 4 bases and J lost 2, with 12 bases in between. Germline V gives CDR1 SGHVS, CDR2 FQNEAQ. Supplemented by reference TRBV7-8 and TRBJ2-7, the full variable domain reads GAGVSQSPRYKVAKRGQDVALRCDPISGHVSLFWYQQALGQGPEFLTYFQNEAQLDKSGLPSDRFFAERPEGSVSTLKIQRTQQEDSAVYLCASSSVEITYEQYFGPGTRLTVT.

The chain carries TRBV3-1 and TRBJ2-1; D gene unclear. With 1 base removed from V and 0 bases from J, the gap between germline ends came to 7 bases. Germline V lookup: CDR1 LGHDT, CDR2 YNNKEL (reference sequence). The CDR3 is made up of 15 amino acids. Written as DNA, the CDR3 is TGTGCCAGCAGCCAAGTGCCTCACTCCTACAATGAGCAGTTCTTC. Amino acids: CASSQVPHSYNEQFF.

About this clonotype: A much larger clone differs by one base, so this may be a read error. The chain links TRBV5-5 to TRBJ2-7; D perhaps matches TRBD1 (5 bases). V lost 3 bases and J 7 bases, leaving 11 bases between the germline ends. The CDR3 has 12 amino acids. The germline gives CDR1 SGHKS, CDR2 YYEKEE (reference sequence). The CDR3 spells CASSWGLGEQYF. The CDR3, as DNA: TGTGCCAGCAGCTGGGGCCTGGGGGAGCAGTACTTC.

The chain carries TRBV7-3 and TRBJ2-4; tentative D call: TRBD2 (5 bases). CDR1 SGHTA and CDR2 FQGTGA come from the germline V gene. The CDR3 length is 14 residues. Trimming took 5 bases from V and 6 from J, leaving 14 bases between them. CDR3: CASSAMLGGNIQYF. The CDR3 coding sequence is TGTGCCAGCAGCGCAATGCTCGGAGGAAACATTCAGTACTTC.

This clonotype was counted at least ten times. The gene calls are TRBV2 and TRBJ2-7; tentative D call: TRBD1 (6 bases). Trimming cost V 5 bases and J 5 bases, with 16 bases left between them. Germline lookup yields CDR1 SNHLY and CDR2 FYNNEI. There are 14 residues in the CDR3. CDR3 nucleotides: TGTGCCAGCAGTCCGGGACACTTGGTCGACGAGCAGTACTTC. Encoded protein: CASSPGHLVDEQYF.

The V gene is TRBV19, the J gene TRBJ2-7; the D gene could be TRBD1 or TRBD2 (5 bases each). V was shortened by 5 bases and J by 3 bases, with 14 bases between the two germline ends. This CDR3 is 14 amino acids long. From germline, CDR1 is LNHDA and CDR2 SQIVND (reference sequence). The CDR3 DNA sequence: TGTGCCAGTAGTGTGCCGGGACCCATCTACGAGCAGTACTTC. This sequence encodes CASSVPGPIYEQYF.

This chain joins TRBV13 and TRBJ1-1; 7 bases match TRBD1. The CDR3 consists of 15 residues. Unmatched junction bases numbered 4, after V lost 2 bases and J lost 1 base. Germline V CDR1 and CDR2: PRHDT, FYEKMQ (reference sequence). In DNA, the CDR3 is TGTGCCAGCAGCTTACGAGACAGGGAGAACACTGAAGCTTTCTTT. It codes for CASSLRDRENTEAFF.

With regard to this clonotype: Since a much larger clone is just one base distant, this may be a read error. The V gene is TRBV20-1, the J gene TRBJ1-2, with 7 bases that match TRBD1. CDR1 and CDR2 from the germline V gene are DFQATT and SNEGSKA (reference sequence). CDR3 size: 14 residues. The CDR3 region has the DNA TGCAGTGCTGGCGCCGGGACAGCTAACTGTGGCTACACCTTC. Protein product: CSAGAGTANCGYTF.

CDR3 in DNA: TGTGCCAGCAGCGAGACCCAGCGGGAGGGCCTATATACGCAGTATTTT. This translates into CASSETQREGLYTQYF. The J gene is TRBJ2-3, the V gene TRBV9; 10 bases line up with TRBD2. Germline V CDR1 and CDR2: SGDLS, YYNGEE. This CDR3 region has 16 residues. V lost 3 bases, J lost 7 bases, and 11 bases stayed unmatched.

This clonotype was seen ten or more times. This sequence joins TRBV7-9 and TRBJ2-3; 12 bases map to TRBD1. The germline CDR1 and CDR2 sequences are SEHNR and FQNEAQ (reference sequence). The CDR3 totals 18 residues. The ends lost 5 bases at V and 1 base at J; junction bases unmatched: 10. CDR3 bases: TGTGCCAGCAGCGGCCGAGGGACAGGGGGCAAGGGCACAGATACGCAGTATTTT. Protein sequence: CASSGRGTGGKGTDTQYF.

V gene TRBV7-2 combines with J gene TRBJ2-3; D is uncertain. Germline assignment: CDR1 SGHTA and CDR2 FQGNSA. Trimming removed 2 bases at V and 0 bases at J, with 9 bases between. The CDR3 consists of 15 residues. CDR3: CASSLTKISTDTQYF. CDR3 DNA: TGTGCCAGCAGCTTAACGAAAATTAGCACAGATACGCAGTATTTT.

V usage is TRBV20-1 and J usage is TRBJ2-7; tentatively, D is TRBD1 (5 bases). The length of the CDR3 is 16 residues. Trimming took off 3 bases at V and 3 bases at J, with 21 bases between the two ends. Germline CDR1 reads DFQATT; CDR2 reads SNEGSKA (reference sequence). Written as DNA, the CDR3 is TGCAGTGCTAGCCGTTCTGACAGAGCCTTAGGCTACGAGCAGTACTTC. This translates into CSASRSDRALGYEQYF.

This clonotype was counted a few times. It may be a read error: a sequence one base away is much more abundant. This chain connects TRBV28 to TRBJ2-2; D remains ambiguous. CDR1 is MDHEN, CDR2 SYDVKM, per germline. V was trimmed by 4 bases and J by 7 bases, leaving 7 bases between them. This CDR3 contains 12 residues. The CDR3 nucleotides read TGTGCCAGCAGTTCGAGCTACGGGGAGCTGTTTTTT. Translating it yields CASSSSYGELFF.

Turning to this clonotype: The conserved closing phenylalanine or tryptophan is absent in this CDR3, likely reflecting a read error. The CDR3 bases are TGTGCCAGCAGCCTCCGGATGGGGAGGCGGGCGGGCACAGATACGCAGTATATT. This translates into CASSLRMGRRAGTDTQYI. V gene TRBV11-2 combines with J gene TRBJ2-3, with D perhaps TRBD2 (6 bases). CDR1 and CDR2 from the germline V gene are SGHAT and FQNNGV. Trimming shortened V by 5 bases and J by 1 base, and 22 bases separated the two germline ends. The CDR3 runs to 18 residues.

This clonotype was seen ten or more times. The genes are TRBV18 and TRBJ1-3; D is ambiguous. Trimming removed 5 bases from V and 0 bases from J, with 11 bases in between. Germline values: CDR1 KGHSH, CDR2 LQKENI. The CDR3 consists of 15 residues. CDR3 amino acids: CASSSTYVSGNTIYF. DNA for the CDR3: TGTGCCAGCTCATCTACTTACGTCTCTGGAAACACCATATATTTT.